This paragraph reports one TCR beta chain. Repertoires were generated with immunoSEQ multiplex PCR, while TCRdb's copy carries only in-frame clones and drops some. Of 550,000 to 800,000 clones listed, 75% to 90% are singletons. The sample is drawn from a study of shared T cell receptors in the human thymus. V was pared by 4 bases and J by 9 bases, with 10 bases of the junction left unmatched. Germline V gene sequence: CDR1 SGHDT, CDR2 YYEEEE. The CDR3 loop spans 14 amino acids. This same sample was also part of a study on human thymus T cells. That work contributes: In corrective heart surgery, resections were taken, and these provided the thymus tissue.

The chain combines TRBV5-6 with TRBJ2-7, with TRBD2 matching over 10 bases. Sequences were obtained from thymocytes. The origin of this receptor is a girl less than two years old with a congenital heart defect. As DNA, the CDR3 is TGTGCCAGCAGCCATTATAGCGGGGGGTATTCGCAGTACTTC. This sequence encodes CASSHYSGGYSQYF.